The 30 T cell receptor beta chains below come from one sample, sequenced in a study of T cell responses to AZD1222 COVID-19 vaccine (dated by TCRdb to 2020 to 2023). Receptor amplification or capture employed the immunoSEQ multiplex PCR assay. In its TCRdb copy, this immuneACCESS table keeps in-frame sequences only and misses some clones. Where compared with another copy, unresolved V genes explain less than half of these, and the others have no known cause. The sample has roughly 130,000 clones on record, roughly 87% of them singletons. The ten largest account for roughly 1.5% of the sample. In light of the paper, this sample's time point label describes: baseline before first vaccination. The material was peripheral blood, obtained on day 0 of AZD1222 vaccination. These TCRs come from an adult in good health.

The rearrangement joins TRBV5-6 to TRBJ1-2; D is undetermined. The germline V gene encodes CDR1 SGHDT and CDR2 YYEEEE. The length of the CDR3 is 14 residues. Trimming shortened V by 4 bases and J by 4 bases, and 14 bases separated the two germline ends. The CDR3 is CASSRRRFFYGYTF. The DNA for the CDR3 is TGTGCCAGCAGCAGACGTAGGTTCTTCTATGGCTACACCTTC. Variable domain in full (rest from reference TRBV5-6 and TRBJ1-2): DAGVTQSPTHLIKTRGQQVTLRCSPKSGHDTVSWYQQALGQGPQFIFQYYEEEERQRGNFPDRFSGHQFPNYSSELNVNALLLGDSALYLCASSRRRFFYGYTFGSGTRLTVV.

This clone was seen only a few times. The chain links TRBV10-3 to TRBJ1-1, with D maybe TRBD1 (5 bases). V lost 4 bases to trimming and J lost 2 bases, with 11 bases between them. This CDR3 contains 14 residues. The germline gives CDR1 ENHRY, CDR2 SYGVKD. CDR3 residues: CAISGGGTNTEAFF. Written as DNA, the CDR3 is TGTGCCATCAGTGGTGGGGGGACCAACACTGAAGCTTTCTTT.

This chain links TRBV27 with TRBJ2-7; TRBD1 aligns across 8 bases. CDR1 is MNHEY and CDR2 is SMNVEV in the germline V gene (reference sequence). The CDR3 extends over 15 amino acids. The trim removed 0 bases at V and 3 bases at J, leaving 4 bases unmatched. CDR3 coding DNA: TGTGCCAGCAGTTTATCGATGGGACAGGACTACGAGCAGTACTTC. It codes for CASSLSMGQDYEQYF.

This clone showed up just a few times. The chain recombines TRBV30 with TRBJ1-1; no reliable D call. The germline CDR1 and CDR2 sequences are GTSNPN and SVGIG (reference sequence). This CDR3 has 12 amino acids. The ends were cut back, 4 bases at V and 3 bases at J, with 9 bases in the middle. CDR3 in DNA: TGTGCCTGGATACCGTTATACACTGAAGCTTTCTTT. Translating gives CAWIPLYTEAFF. The full variable domain, completed using reference TRBV30 and TRBJ1-1, is SQTIHQWPATLVQPVGSPLSLECTVEGTSNPNLYWYRQAAGRGLQLLFYSVGIGQISSEVPQNLSASRPQDRQFILSSKKLLLSDSGFYLCAWIPLYTEAFFGQGTRLTVV.

The rearrangement uses TRBV6-1 and TRBJ1-4; D unclear. V was cut by 2 bases and J by 8 bases, with 12 bases left in between. CDR3 size: 14 residues. Looked up from germline, CDR1 is MNHNS and CDR2 is SASEGT. The CDR3 DNA follows: TGTGCCAGCAGTGAATTTCGGACGACCGAAAAACTGTTTTTT. Its translation: CASSEFRTTEKLFF.

The rearrangement uses TRBV6-1 and TRBJ1-2, with a weak D call TRBD1 (5 bases). The ends were cut back, 3 bases at V and 8 bases at J, with 13 bases in the middle. CDR1 is MNHNS, CDR2 SASEGT, per germline. The CDR3 is 13 amino acids. CDR3 sequence: CASSDRVGGGYTF. In DNA form, the CDR3 reads TGTGCCAGCAGTGACAGGGTAGGCGGAGGCTACACCTTC.

The chain has TRBV7-2 and TRBJ1-5, with D maybe TRBD1 (5 bases). Deletions cut 4 bases from V and 0 bases from J, with 10 bases between. The CDR3 contains 15 residues. Germline V lookup: CDR1 SGHTA, CDR2 FQGNSA. CDR3 sequence reads: CASSSRGDSNQPQHF. The CDR3 coding sequence is TGTGCCAGCAGCTCCCGAGGGGATAGCAATCAGCCCCAGCATTTT.

V is TRBV5-6 and J is TRBJ2-2; possibly TRBD2 for D (6 bases). CDR1 SGHDT and CDR2 YYEEEE come from the germline V gene. The CDR3 is 13 residues long. V lost 4 bases, J lost 13 bases, and 17 bases lay in between. The CDR3 nucleotides read TGTGCCAGCAGCCGCCGAGCCGAGGGAGGGCTGTTTTTT. Protein sequence: CASSRRAEGGLFF.

The chain combines TRBV3-1 (or the pseudogene TRBV3-2) with TRBJ1-2; D gene unclear. Per germline, CDR1 LGHDT and CDR2 YNNKEL (reference sequence). The CDR3 totals 13 residues. V was cut by 0 bases and J by 2 bases, with 4 bases left in between. The CDR3 DNA follows: TGTGCCAGCAGCCAAGAGGTCAACTATGGCTACACCTTC. It codes for CASSQEVNYGYTF.

V gene TRBV19 combines with J gene TRBJ2-1; the D is unclear. Germline V gene sequence: CDR1 LNHDA, CDR2 SQIVND (reference sequence). This CDR3 is 11 amino acids long. V dropped 8 bases and J dropped 3 bases, with 5 bases sitting between them. The CDR3 sequence is CASRLYNEQFF. The CDR3 DNA sequence: TGTGCCAGTCGCCTCTACAATGAGCAGTTCTTC.

The chain has TRBV11-3 and TRBJ1-6, with D perhaps TRBD1 (6 bases). The CDR3 runs 17 residues. Germline V gives CDR1 SGHNT, CDR2 YENEEA. Deletions cut 8 bases from V and 0 bases from J, with 17 bases between. CDR3 amino acids: CASLGAEISSYNSPLHF. CDR3 coding DNA: TGTGCCAGCTTGGGGGCAGAAATTAGCTCCTATAATTCACCCCTCCACTTT.

The V call is TRBV19, the J call TRBJ2-5, with D possibly being TRBD2 (7 bases). This CDR3 is built from 13 residues. The germline V and J ends were trimmed by 4 bases and 7 bases, with 13 bases remaining between them. CDR1 is LNHDA and CDR2 is SQIVND in the germline V gene (reference sequence). The CDR3 DNA sequence: TGTGCCAGTAGTAGGGCAGGGGAGGGGACCCAGTACTTC. Translation gives CASSRAGEGTQYF.

CDR3 protein: CASSPLGDRNQPQHF. The CDR3 DNA follows: TGTGCCAGCAGCCCGTTGGGAGACAGGAATCAGCCCCAGCATTTT. The rearrangement uses TRBV5-5 and TRBJ1-5; possibly TRBD1 for D (6 bases). The V gene lost 4 bases and the J gene lost 4 bases, with 15 bases spanning the gap. The CDR3 has 15 amino acids. Looked up from germline, CDR1 is SGHKS and CDR2 is YYEKEE (reference sequence).

CDR3 coding DNA: TGTGCCAGCAGCCTTGGGTCTTTCAATCAGCCCCAGCATTTT. Amino acids: CASSLGSFNQPQHF. The rearrangement links TRBV7-2 to TRBJ1-5; D gene uncertain. V was pared by 5 bases and J by 3 bases, with 11 bases between. CDR3 length equals 14 residues. Per the germline V gene, CDR1 is SGHTA and CDR2 is FQGNSA.

This chain joins TRBV6-5 and TRBJ1-3, with D tentatively TRBD1 (5 bases). Germline V gene lookup returns CDR1 MNHEY and CDR2 SVGAGI. Trimming took off 5 bases at V and 4 bases at J, with 12 bases between the two ends. The CDR3 covers 14 residues. CDR3 in DNA: TGTGCCAGCAGTCCCCCCGGGGGGGGAAACACCATATATTTT. This codes for CASSPPGGGNTIYF.

The chain recombines TRBV12-5 with TRBJ1-3; maybe TRBD1 (5 bases). Germline-derived CDR1 and CDR2 are LGHNT and FRNRAP. V was trimmed by 1 base and J by 4 bases, leaving 11 bases between them. There are 15 residues in the CDR3. The CDR3 DNA sequence: TGTGCTAGTGGTTTGGGAGGGGCGACGGGAAACACCATATATTTT. It specifies CASGLGGATGNTIYF.

The chain recombines TRBV6-6 with TRBJ2-7; 7 bases fit TRBD2. The CDR3 loop spans 14 amino acids. The ends lost 9 bases at V and 13 bases at J; junction bases unmatched: 21. Germline V gives CDR1 MNHNY, CDR2 SVGAGI (reference sequence). As DNA, the CDR3 is TGTGCCAGTTCGGGAGGTGGCGGTCGCGAGACCTTATACTTC. It codes for CASSGGGGRETLYF.

The gene calls are TRBV19 and TRBJ1-5, with D perhaps matching TRBD1 (5 bases). CDR1 is LNHDA, CDR2 SQIVND, per germline (reference sequence). Trimming cost V 5 bases and J 1 base, with 21 bases left between them. This CDR3 has 18 residues. DNA of the CDR3: TGTGCCAGTAGTGACCGGAGTTGGGGGATTGAAAGCAATCAGCCCCAGCATTTT. Translated: CASSDRSWGIESNQPQHF.

The J gene is TRBJ2-5, the V gene TRBV7-8, with TRBD2 identical over 11 bases. V shed 4 bases, J shed 5 bases, and the junction held 6 bases outside the gene matches. The CDR3 sequence is 15 residues long. Germline CDR1 is SGHVS and CDR2 is FQNEAQ. The CDR3 sequence is CASSYSGGARETQYF. The CDR3 nucleotides read TGTGCCAGCAGCTATAGCGGGGGGGCCCGTGAGACCCAGTACTTC.

The chain recombines TRBV7-2 with TRBJ2-1; 9 bases are shared with TRBD2. The trim removed 5 bases at V and 5 bases at J, leaving 16 bases unmatched. CDR3 length equals 18 residues. Germline V gives CDR1 SGHTA, CDR2 FQGNSA. CDR3: CASSPREAGGIWDNEQFF. The CDR3 DNA follows: TGTGCCAGCAGCCCGAGAGAAGCGGGGGGCATCTGGGACAATGAGCAGTTCTTC.

This rearrangement joins TRBV11-1 to TRBJ2-2; D unclear. The germline V gene has CDR1 SGHAT and CDR2 FQDESV (reference sequence). Trimming removed 1 base from V and 4 bases from J, with 10 bases in between. CDR3 length: 15 amino acids. CDR3: CASSLVGGSTGELFF. In DNA form, the CDR3 reads TGTGCCAGCAGCTTAGTGGGTGGTAGCACCGGGGAGCTGTTTTTT. Looking up the rest from reference TRBV11-1 and TRBJ2-2 gives the full variable domain: EAEVAQSPRYKITEKSQAVAFWCDPISGHATLYWYRQILGQGPELLVQFQDESVVDDSQLPKDRFSAERLKGVDSTLKIQPAELGDSAMYLCASSLVGGSTGELFFGEGSRLTVL.

The gene calls are TRBV4-1 and TRBJ1-5; D is perhaps TRBD1 (5 bases). The CDR3 covers 16 residues. CDR1 is MGHRA and CDR2 is YSYEKL in the germline V gene. With 1 base removed from V and 7 bases from J, the gap between germline ends came to 17 bases. CDR3: CASSQGGGRSPQPQHF. CDR3 in DNA: TGCGCCAGCAGCCAAGGGGGGGGAAGGAGTCCCCAGCCCCAGCATTTT.

The J gene is TRBJ1-5, the V gene TRBV24-1; TRBD1 might be the D (5 bases). This CDR3 region has 16 residues. V was cut by 3 bases and J by 2 bases, with 13 bases left in between. The germline V gene encodes CDR1 KGHDR and CDR2 SFDVKD. The CDR3 region is CATSDPQGEGNQPQHF. CDR3 DNA: TGTGCCACCAGTGATCCCCAGGGAGAGGGCAATCAGCCCCAGCATTTT.

V gene TRBV6-6 combines with J gene TRBJ1-1; D not certain. There are 13 residues in the CDR3. The ends were cut back, 7 bases at V and 4 bases at J, with 13 bases in the middle. Germline V gives CDR1 MNHNY, CDR2 SVGAGI (reference sequence). The CDR3 nucleotides are TGTGCCAGCACTACACTCGCGGGCACTGAAGCTTTCTTT. This translates into CASTTLAGTEAFF.

The rearrangement links TRBV14 to TRBJ2-3; D ambiguous. Germline CDR1 SGHDN, CDR2 FVKESK. This CDR3 has 13 residues. V was cut by 1 base and J by 5 bases, with 7 bases left in between. The chain's CDR3 is CASSQVYGDTQYF. The CDR3, as DNA: TGTGCCAGCAGCCAAGTATACGGAGATACGCAGTATTTT.

CDR3 in amino acids: CASSLSGGRYNEQFF. The DNA for the CDR3 is TGCGCCAGCAGCTTGAGTGGGGGGCGCTACAATGAGCAGTTCTTC. The rearrangement uses TRBV5-1 and TRBJ2-1; D tentatively fits TRBD1 or TRBD2 (6 bases each). CDR1 is SGHRS, CDR2 YFSETQ, per germline. The CDR3 contains 15 residues. Trimming removed 1 base at V and 3 bases at J, with 11 bases between.

The chain is built from TRBV29-1 and TRBJ2-7; D may be TRBD1 or TRBD2 (5 bases each). Trimming stripped 0 bases from V and 7 bases from J, with 16 bases between. This CDR3 comprises 14 residues. Germline V gives CDR1 SQVTM, CDR2 ANQGSEA. The CDR3 is CSVEEGTREGEQYF. CDR3 sequence (DNA): TGCAGCGTTGAAGAAGGGACGAGGGAAGGGGAGCAGTACTTC.

The V and J genes are TRBV2 and TRBJ1-1, with a possible D match to TRBD1 (5 bases). V shed 2 bases and J shed 3 bases, with 7 bases lying between them. The CDR3 consists of 13 residues. Germline V CDR1 and CDR2: SNHLY, FYNNEI. DNA for the CDR3: TGTGCCAGCAGTGAAACCAGGGACACTGAAGCTTTCTTT. Amino acid sequence: CASSETRDTEAFF.

J is TRBJ1-1 and V is TRBV2; D not certain. Trimming removed 4 bases at V and 7 bases at J, with 10 bases between. CDR3 length: 12 amino acids. Germline CDR1 is SNHLY and CDR2 is FYNNEI. The CDR3 sequence is CASSGGLNEAFF. The CDR3 DNA reads as TGTGCCAGCAGTGGTGGGTTGAATGAAGCTTTCTTT. Variable domain in full (rest from reference TRBV2 and TRBJ1-1): EPEVTQTPSHQVTQMGQEVILRCVPISNHLYFYWYRQILGQKVEFLVSFYNNEISEKSEIFDDQFSVERPDGSNFTLKIRSTKLEDSAMYFCASSGGLNEAFFGQGTRLTVV.

The CDR3 reads CASSLGQANYGYTF. The CDR3, as DNA: TGTGCCAGCAGCTTGGGTCAGGCTAACTATGGCTACACCTTC. The genes are TRBV5-4 and TRBJ1-2; D ambiguous. This CDR3 is built from 14 residues. V was pared by 0 bases and J by 0 bases, with 6 bases between. Germline loops: CDR1 SGHNT, CDR2 YYREEE (reference sequence).